The rows below give T cell receptor beta chains drawn from one sample of a study of T cell responses to AZD1222 COVID-19 vaccine. Some clones are missing from TCRdb's copy, which holds only in-frame ones; the method was immunoSEQ multiplex PCR. The data contain 110,000 to 150,000 clones, 91% of them seen just once; the ten biggest clones take up around 2.7%. The sequencing used peripheral blood, collected on day 0 of AZD1222 vaccination. Source of these receptors: an adult in good health. CDR3s include the opening cysteine and the closing phenylalanine or tryptophan.

TRBV7-9	CASSLVGGNQPQHF
TRBV9	CASSVGFGATQNTEAFF
TRBV30	CAWSRFQETQYF
TRBV7-3	CASSLSGGTRSPLHF
TRBV11-3	CASRDTGYIQYF
TRBV10-3	CAISEQLQGSSEQYF
TRBV5-4	CASSPPGAGYGYTF
TRBV3-1/TRBV3-2	CASSQGAVEGGYEQYF
TRBV12-3/TRBV12-4	CASSLASNQPQHF
TRBV19	CASKFLGGAGNTIYF
TRBV4-3	CASSQSTGFGNEQFF
TRBV4-2	CASSQGAADSSYNSPLHF
TRBV27	CASLAVGQGGVRANTEAFF
TRBV7-6	CASSLISGTGPSEQYF
TRBV6-2/TRBV6-3	CASSATSGGERTQYF
TRBV7-2	CASSERDRGPQTF
TRBV2	CASTLEQGLSYGYTF
TRBV28	CASSSSKRGGTQYF
TRBV6-2/TRBV6-3	CASSPPTLFAFF
TRBV21-1	CASSNRHRTDTQYF
TRBV28	CASTDPNQAQHF
TRBV7-2	CASSLPGTYEQYF
TRBV28	CASSISERSSYEQYF
TRBV4-3	CASSQGQAPQETQYF
TRBV14	CASSQRGPNQPQHF
TRBV28	CASRRARGFGEAFF
TRBV15	CATSGRQGPDTQYF
TRBV7-3	CASSSGKQGRGGELFF
TRBV9	CASSGDPGVDTEAFF
TRBV18	CASSPDRITNEKLFF
TRBV21-1	CASSKVISQPQHF
TRBV7-6	CASSRGLETQYF
TRBV6-2/TRBV6-3	CASSFDSIYEQYF
TRBV7-8	CASSPRMNTEAFF
TRBV18	CASSPIPGLTIGTEAFF
TRBV5-6	CASSSGQLVPGNTIYF
TRBV5-4	CASSVGLDYYNEQFF
TRBV7-2	CASSPYTPGGYTF
TRBV7-3	CASSLRGGAGTEAFF
TRBV7-2	CASSLSWVPNYGYTF
TRBV6-5	CASSYSAWGNYEQYF
TRBV7-2	CASSLYHGLSTDTQYF
TRBV28	CASSPNPPGGYTF
TRBV5-1	CASSLEGPGETQYF
TRBV19	CASTFWGGYTF